The 12 T cell receptor beta chains below all came from one sample that was sequenced in a study of technical replicates of blood from a few donors. TCRdb's table, derived via immunoSEQ multiplex PCR, lists solely in-frame clones and lacks some. The table records some 74,000 clones, roughly 92% of them present only once. Sequencing was carried out using T cells isolated from PBMCs. These receptors came from a human donor in good health.

The chain has TRBV11-3 and TRBJ2-3; 9 bases are a match to TRBD2. The ends lost 2 bases at V and 5 bases at J; junction bases unmatched: 8. The CDR3 extends over 16 amino acids. The germline V gene encodes CDR1 SGHNT and CDR2 YENEEA. CDR3 in DNA: TGTGCCAGCAGCTTATCGTACGCGCGGGAGGGAGATACGCAGTATTTT. This encodes CASSLSYAREGDTQYF.

The chain has TRBV27 and TRBJ2-7, with a weak D call TRBD2 (5 bases). Germline V gene sequence: CDR1 MNHEY, CDR2 SMNVEV (reference sequence). CDR3 length: 13 amino acids. The V end was cut by 3 bases, the J end by 3 bases, with 9 bases between. The CDR3 region has the DNA TGTGCCAGCAGTTTTGCGGGCGACTACGAGCAGTACTTC. Translation gives CASSFAGDYEQYF.

J is TRBJ2-3 and V is TRBV19; D perhaps matches TRBD1 (5 bases). CDR3 length: 12 residues. From germline, CDR1 is LNHDA and CDR2 SQIVND (reference sequence). Trimming took off 5 bases at V and 5 bases at J, with 8 bases between the two ends. The CDR3 DNA follows: TGTGCCAGTAGTCAGGGTGGAGATACGCAGTATTTT. It translates to CASSQGGDTQYF.

The CDR3 DNA follows: TGCGCCAGCAGTGAGGCCCCCGGGACAGGGGGCAAGGGGGGTACGCAGTATTTT. Translated: CASSEAPGTGGKGGTQYF. The chain has TRBV10-1 and TRBJ2-3; 12 positions match TRBD1. Looked up from germline, CDR1 is WNHNN and CDR2 is SYGVQD (reference sequence). The CDR3 is made up of 18 amino acids. Losses at the gene ends were 2 bases for V and 8 bases for J; bases not matched to a gene: 14.

The V gene is TRBV5-8, the J gene TRBJ1-2; D gene unclear. The CDR3 spans 17 residues. CDR1 is SGHTS, CDR2 YDEGEE, per germline. V lost 3 bases, J lost 1 base, and 19 bases lay in between. Here the CDR3 reads CASSSRTGSSSNYGYTF. The DNA for the CDR3 is TGTGCCAGCAGCTCACGCACCGGGTCTAGTAGTAACTATGGCTACACCTTC.

V gene TRBV29-1 combines with J gene TRBJ2-7, with 11 nucleotides matching TRBD2. This CDR3 has 13 amino acids. V trimming: 5 bases; J trimming: 4 bases; junction bases outside the gene matches: 4. The germline V gene has CDR1 SQVTM and CDR2 ANQGSEA. This CDR3 is CSVLLAGDYEQYF. In DNA form, the CDR3 reads TGCAGCGTTTTACTAGCGGGGGATTACGAGCAGTACTTC.

The CDR3 region is CASTGTVEETQYF. The CDR3, as DNA: TGTGCCAGCACGGGGACAGTGGAAGAGACCCAGTACTTC. V is TRBV6-5 and J is TRBJ2-5; TRBD1 aligns across 7 bases. There are 13 residues in the CDR3. Germline V lookup: CDR1 MNHEY, CDR2 SVGAGI. The V and J ends lost 7 bases and 3 bases, in that order; junction bases with no gene match: 5.

This chain joins TRBV18 and TRBJ2-1; TRBD2 matches 9 bases. CDR1 is KGHSH, CDR2 LQKENI, per germline. This CDR3 has 15 residues. V lost 5 bases to trimming and J lost 4 bases; unmatched junction nucleotides: 6. The CDR3 loop reads CASSATGLAYNEQFF. The DNA of the CDR3 is TGTGCCAGCTCAGCGACGGGACTAGCATACAATGAGCAGTTCTTC.

This chain connects TRBV12-5 to TRBJ2-1; the D gene is possibly TRBD2 (6 bases). Germline CDR1 reads LGHNT; CDR2 reads FRNRAP. The V and J ends lost 3 bases and 4 bases respectively, with 10 bases between them. This CDR3 is built from 14 residues. CDR3 loop: CASGLTGAYNEQFF. CDR3 nucleotide sequence: TGTGCTAGTGGTTTAACGGGAGCTTACAATGAGCAGTTCTTC.

The V call is TRBV10-2, the J call TRBJ2-7; TRBD2 matches 12 bases. The V gene's germline CDR1 is WSHSY and CDR2 SAAADI. Unmatched junction bases numbered 3, after V lost 9 bases and J lost 0 bases. The CDR3 is 14 residues long. For the CDR3, the DNA is TGCGCCAGTGGACTAGCGGGGAGCTCCTACGAGCAGTACTTC. Translated: CASGLAGSSYEQYF.

This chain uses TRBV15 with TRBJ2-7; TRBD1 might be the D (7 bases). Germline CDR1 and CDR2: LNHNV and YYDKDF (reference sequence). The CDR3 consists of 14 residues. Deletions cut 1 base from V and 3 bases from J, with 10 bases between. In DNA form, the CDR3 reads TGTGCCACCAGCAGAGGGGGGGACAGCTACGAGCAGTACTTC. Residues: CATSRGGDSYEQYF.

The chain uses TRBV7-6 and TRBJ2-7, with D perhaps TRBD1 (6 bases). Germline CDR1 reads SGHVS; CDR2 reads FNYEAQ. V was cut by 3 bases and J by 3 bases, with 15 bases left in between. This CDR3 region has 15 residues. The CDR3 coding sequence is TGTGCCAGCAGCTTGGGAACAGGGAAAAGCTACGAGCAGTACTTC. Its translation: CASSLGTGKSYEQYF.